This T cell receptor (beta chain) was captured by sequencing in a study of cytomegalovirus exposure and HLA in healthy donors. This CDR3 region has 14 residues. The V segment lost 6 bases and the J segment 1 base; nucleotides outside the gene matches: 4. The germline V gene encodes CDR1 MRHNA and CDR2 SNTAGT. The study ran its PCR with 60 Vbeta and 13 Jbeta primers. As originally analysed: Approximately 11 million of the 80 million or so unique TCR beta chains counted in a later analysis were shared. Assay used: immunoSEQ multiplex PCR; TCRdb lists only in-frame clones, some missing. V and J calls and clone size are copied from that table; D and trimming were computed from the DNA. The sample shows approximately 110,000 clones, 55% to 65% of them seen only once. Comment on this clone: Its antigen is currently unknown.

Whole-study results and caveats: Later, an analysis found that common viral pathogens appeared to be linked with several of the most significant clusters.

The source is a woman under 40 in good health and CMV-seronegative. Material: PBMCs. V and J are TRBV6-4 and TRBJ2-3, with 7 bases lining up with TRBD1. The CDR3 protein is CASRQDRGTDTQYF. In DNA, the CDR3 is TGTGCCAGCAGACAAGACAGGGGCACAGATACGCAGTATTTT.